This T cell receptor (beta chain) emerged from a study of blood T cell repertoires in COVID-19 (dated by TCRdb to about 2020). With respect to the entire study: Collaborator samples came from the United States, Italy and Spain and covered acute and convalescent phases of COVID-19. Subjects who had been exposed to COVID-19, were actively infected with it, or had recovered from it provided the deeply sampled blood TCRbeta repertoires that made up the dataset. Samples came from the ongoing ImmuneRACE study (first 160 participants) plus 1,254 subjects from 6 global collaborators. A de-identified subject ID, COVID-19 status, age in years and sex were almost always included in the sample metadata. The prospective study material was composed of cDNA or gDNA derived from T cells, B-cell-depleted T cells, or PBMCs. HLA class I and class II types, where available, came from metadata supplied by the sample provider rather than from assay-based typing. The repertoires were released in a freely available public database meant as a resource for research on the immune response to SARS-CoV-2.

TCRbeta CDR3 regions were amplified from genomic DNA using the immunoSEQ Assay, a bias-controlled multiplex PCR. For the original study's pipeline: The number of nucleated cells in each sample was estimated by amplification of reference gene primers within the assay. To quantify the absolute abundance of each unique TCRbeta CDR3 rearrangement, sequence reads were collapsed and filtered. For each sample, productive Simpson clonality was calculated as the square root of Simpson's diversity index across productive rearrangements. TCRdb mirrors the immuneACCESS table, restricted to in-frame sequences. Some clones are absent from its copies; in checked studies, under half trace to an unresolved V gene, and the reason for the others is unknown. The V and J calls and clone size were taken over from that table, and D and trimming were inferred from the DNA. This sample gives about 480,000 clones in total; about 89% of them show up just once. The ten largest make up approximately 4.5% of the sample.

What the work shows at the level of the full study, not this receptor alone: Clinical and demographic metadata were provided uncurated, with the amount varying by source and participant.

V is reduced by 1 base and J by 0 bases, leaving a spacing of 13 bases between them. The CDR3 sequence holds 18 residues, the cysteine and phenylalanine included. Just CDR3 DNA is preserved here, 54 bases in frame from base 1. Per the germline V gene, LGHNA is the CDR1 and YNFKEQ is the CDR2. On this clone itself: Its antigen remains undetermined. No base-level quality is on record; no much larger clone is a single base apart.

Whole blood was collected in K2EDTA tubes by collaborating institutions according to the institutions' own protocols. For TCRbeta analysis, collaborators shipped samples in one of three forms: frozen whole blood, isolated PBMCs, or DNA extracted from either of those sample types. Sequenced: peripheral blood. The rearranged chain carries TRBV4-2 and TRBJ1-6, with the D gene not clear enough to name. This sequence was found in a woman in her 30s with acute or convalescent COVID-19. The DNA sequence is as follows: TGTGCCAGCAGCCAAGTGGCCCCGGGAGACTCCTATAATTCACCCCTCCACTTT. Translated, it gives CASSQVAPGDSYNSPLHF.